This TCR beta chain was identified during a study of T cell responses to AZD1222 COVID-19 vaccine. Findings and limits, study-wide: Spike-specific TCR breadth and depth were elevated following two AZD1222 doses. Donors in the cohort were predominantly white British and more often female, and clonal diversity was possibly underestimated. CD4 TCRs covered the whole spike, strongest at regions 160-218 and 743-854.

A remark on this clone: Its matching antigen is unknown.

This CDR3 is built from 15 residues. Germline values: CDR1 MNHEY, CDR2 SVGAGI. V lost 6 bases to trimming and J lost 4 bases; unmatched junction nucleotides: 8. Sequenced by immunoSEQ multiplex PCR; TCRdb stores in-frame clones only, minus some. The table records roughly 140,000 clones, approximately 88% of them present only once. V and J are TRBV6-5 and TRBJ2-2; 7 nucleotides line up with TRBD2. This clonotype was sampled from an adult in good health. The specimen was peripheral blood, collected on day 0 of AZD1222 vaccination. Here the CDR3 DNA reads TGTGCCAGCAGGAACGGACTAGGTGGCACCGGGGAGCTGTTTTTT. Amino acids: CASRNGLGGTGELFF.